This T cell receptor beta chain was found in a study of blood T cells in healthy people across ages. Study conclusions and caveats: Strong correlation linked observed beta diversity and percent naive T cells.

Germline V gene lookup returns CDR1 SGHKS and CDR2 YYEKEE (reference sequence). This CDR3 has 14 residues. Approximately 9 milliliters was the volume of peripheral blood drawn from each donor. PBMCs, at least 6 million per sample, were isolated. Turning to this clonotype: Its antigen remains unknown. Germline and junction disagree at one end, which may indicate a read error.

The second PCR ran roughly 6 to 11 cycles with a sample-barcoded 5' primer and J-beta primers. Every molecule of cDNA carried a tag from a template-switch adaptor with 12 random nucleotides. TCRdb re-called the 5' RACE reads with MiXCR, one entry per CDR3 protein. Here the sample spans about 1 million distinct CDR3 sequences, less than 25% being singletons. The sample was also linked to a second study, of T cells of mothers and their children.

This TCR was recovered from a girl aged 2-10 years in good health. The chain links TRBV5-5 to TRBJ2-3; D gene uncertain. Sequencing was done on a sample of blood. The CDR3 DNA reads TGTGCCAGCAGTTTGGATCTAGTTTTAGATACGCAGTATTTT. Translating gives CASSLDLVLDTQYF.